This TCR beta chain was sequenced for a study of shared clonotypes between healthy human individuals. General observations from the study: Even with large depth, rarefaction showed that sorted-subset sequencing was incomplete. When naive CD4 clonotypes were compared across several donors, around 5% were shared.

A word on this clone: The antigen is not known.

Naive CD8 cells comprised CD45RO-negative, CCR7-positively selected cells, excluding terminally differentiated effector memory CD45RA+ cells. Germline V gives CDR1 MDHEN, CDR2 SYDVKM. Trimming removed 6 bases from V and 7 bases from J; junction bases left unmatched: 8. CDR3 size: 13 residues. The table came from immunoSEQ multiplex PCR; TCRdb's copy has only in-frame clones and leaves some out. Of around 700,000 clones in the sample, 92% were seen once. The sample taken for sequencing was naive CD8+ T cells sorted from blood. The source is a man aged 25-45 years in good health. This chain links TRBV28 with TRBJ1-2; 7 bases line up with TRBD1. In DNA, the CDR3 is TGTGCCAGCAGACCAACAGGGGTCCGTGGCTACACCTTC. Translation: CASRPTGVRGYTF.